This T cell receptor (beta chain) is from a study of T cells after yellow fever vaccination. As TCR cDNA was made by 5'RACE template switching, a universal primer site and UMIs were added. TCRdb re-called the 5' RACE reads through MiXCR, storing one row per CDR3 protein. The sample has some 340,000 distinct CDR3 sequences, roughly 4.3% seen once. Study findings and constraints: CD4 and CD8 compartments shared a small share of clonotypes, likely from convergent recombination. Researchers report a weaker secondary response that nonetheless peaked faster, day 5 versus 15. In post-booster samples, most primary-vaccination clones reappeared (just under 97% CD4, approximately 91% CD8).

The CDR3 runs 15 residues. V shed 2 bases, J shed 8 bases, and the junction held 11 bases outside the gene matches. CDR1 and CDR2 (germline): SGDLS, YYNGEE. Notes on this clonotype: Its antigen remains unknown.

Sample: PBMCs, taken 5 days after the yellow fever booster vaccination. This clonotype originated in a man aged 18 to 29 who received the YFV17D yellow fever vaccine. This rearrangement joins TRBV9 to TRBJ2-3, with 7 bases lining up with TRBD1. Here the CDR3 DNA reads TGTGCCAGCAGCGTCTCTTCGACAGGGTATGGTACGCAGTATTTT. This translates into CASSVSSTGYGTQYF.